What follows describes a single T cell receptor (beta chain). Donation came from healthy Caucasian individuals in Russia who were aged about 6 to 95. The study isolated at least 7 million PBMCs from each sample. The data belong to a study of blood T cells in healthy people across ages. Using a J-beta primer mix together with a sample-barcoded 5' primer, a second PCR was run for roughly 6 to 12 cycles. TCRdb re-derived calls from the 5' RACE reads in MiXCR, one entry per CDR3 protein. This table holds about 900,000 distinct CDR3 sequences, roughly 60% found once. This TCR was recovered from a man aged 30-40 years in good health. Sequenced input: blood.

The CDR3, as DNA: TGTGCCACCAGTGATATCAGGGACAAAAACATTCAGTACTTC. Protein sequence: CATSDIRDKNIQYF. The rearrangement joins TRBV24-1 to TRBJ2-4, with a possible D match to TRBD1 (5 bases). The germline CDR1 and CDR2 sequences are KGHDR and SFDVKD. The length of the CDR3 is 14 residues. V was pared by 3 bases and J by 3 bases, with 8 bases between.